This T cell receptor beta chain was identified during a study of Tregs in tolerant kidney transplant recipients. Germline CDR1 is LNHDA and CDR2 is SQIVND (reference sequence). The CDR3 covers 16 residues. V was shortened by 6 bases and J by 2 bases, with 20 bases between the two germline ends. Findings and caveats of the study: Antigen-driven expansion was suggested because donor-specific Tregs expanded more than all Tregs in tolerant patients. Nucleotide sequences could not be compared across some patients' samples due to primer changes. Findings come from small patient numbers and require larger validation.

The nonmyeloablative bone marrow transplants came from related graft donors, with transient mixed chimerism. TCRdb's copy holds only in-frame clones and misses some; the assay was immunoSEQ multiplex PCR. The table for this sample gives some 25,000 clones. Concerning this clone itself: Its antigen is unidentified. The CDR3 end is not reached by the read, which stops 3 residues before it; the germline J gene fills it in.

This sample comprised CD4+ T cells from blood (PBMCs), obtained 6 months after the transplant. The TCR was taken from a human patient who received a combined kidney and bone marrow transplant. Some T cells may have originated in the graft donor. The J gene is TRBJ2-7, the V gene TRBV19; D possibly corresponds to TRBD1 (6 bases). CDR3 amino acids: CASSEQGPTPPYEQYF. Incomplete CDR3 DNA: TGTGCCAGTAGCGAACAGGGACCCACTCCCCCCTACGAG.